Listed below are T cell receptor beta chains from one sample, sequenced in a study of CD8 T cells in acute hepatitis C reinfection. The table came from immunoSEQ multiplex PCR; TCRdb's copy has only in-frame clones and leaves some out. The sample comprises around 34,000 clones, approximately 87% of which are singletons, and 0.5% rests with the top ten. Sequencing used naive CD8+ T cells from PBMCs. These receptor sequences come from a young man with chronic hepatitis C. Both conserved end residues are part of each CDR3. D genes are given only for firm matches. Expanded clones are given a class, and other clones once, few, many or no size at all.

CDR3 DNA: TGCGCCAGCAGCCACGTAAGGGACTCCTACAATGAGCAGTTCTTC; CDR3 protein: CASSHVRDSYNEQFF; J gene: TRBJ2-1; V gene: TRBV4-1; clone size: -; CDR3 length: 15; D gene: -
CDR3 DNA: TGTGCCAGCAGCGTAGGACCCGATGGGGCAGATACGCAGTATTTT; CDR3 protein: CASSVGPDGADTQYF; J gene: TRBJ2-3; V gene: TRBV7-8; clone size: -; CDR3 length: 15; D gene: -
CDR3 DNA: TGTGCCAGCAGCGTAGACGGACAGTACGAGCAGTACTTC; CDR3 protein: CASSVDGQYEQYF; J gene: TRBJ2-7; V gene: TRBV9; clone size: -; CDR3 length: 13; D gene: -
CDR3 DNA: TGCGCCAGCAGCTGGGGCGGAGATACGCAGTATTTT; CDR3 protein: CASSWGGDTQYF; J gene: TRBJ2-3; V gene: TRBV4-1; clone size: -; CDR3 length: 12; D gene: -
CDR3 DNA: TGTGCCAGCAGCCAAGTTTCAGGGGCGCGCACCGGGGAGCTGTTTTTT; CDR3 protein: CASSQVSGARTGELFF; J gene: TRBJ2-2; V gene: TRBV14; clone size: few; CDR3 length: 16; D gene: -
CDR3 DNA: TGTGCCAGCAGCTTGGACCCTACCCTTTCCTACGAGCAGTACTTC; CDR3 protein: CASSLDPTLSYEQYF; J gene: TRBJ2-7; V gene: TRBV5-4; clone size: -; CDR3 length: 15; D gene: -
CDR3 DNA: TGTGCCAGCAGCTTAGGGACGACAGGAATGGGGGAGACCCAGTACTTC; CDR3 protein: CASSLGTTGMGETQYF; J gene: TRBJ2-5; V gene: TRBV7-8; clone size: -; CDR3 length: 16; D gene: -
CDR3 DNA: TGTGCCAGCAGTCTGGGACAGGGGGACTACAATGAGCAGTTCTTC; CDR3 protein: CASSLGQGDYNEQFF; J gene: TRBJ2-1; V gene: TRBV7-9; clone size: -; CDR3 length: 15; D gene: TRBD1
CDR3 DNA: TGCAGCGTTGAAGTGGAGCTTGGTAATGAAAAACTGTTTTTT; CDR3 protein: CSVEVELGNEKLFF; J gene: TRBJ1-4; V gene: TRBV29-1; clone size: -; CDR3 length: 14; D gene: -
CDR3 DNA: TGTGCCAGCAGCGCGGGACACATGGGATACGAGCAGTACTTC; CDR3 protein: CASSAGHMGYEQYF; J gene: TRBJ2-7; V gene: TRBV11-2; clone size: -; CDR3 length: 14; D gene: -
CDR3 DNA: TGTGCCAGCAGCCCTACTTTTAGCCTCCTGGTCCCCTACGAGCAGTACTTC; CDR3 protein: CASSPTFSLLVPYEQYF; J gene: TRBJ2-7; V gene: TRBV7-9; clone size: -; CDR3 length: 17; D gene: -
CDR3 DNA: TGTGCTAGCAGCAGAAAAGGGGAAGATACGCAGTATTTT; CDR3 protein: CASSRKGEDTQYF; J gene: TRBJ2-3; V gene: TRBV7-7; clone size: -; CDR3 length: 13; D gene: -
CDR3 DNA: TGTGCCAGCTGGTCGGTAATTCATAGCAATCAGCCCCAGCATTTT; CDR3 protein: CASWSVIHSNQPQHF; J gene: TRBJ1-5; V gene: TRBV28; clone size: once; CDR3 length: 15; D gene: -
CDR3 DNA: TGTGCCAGCAGCTCCCCTATGGACAAGAGCGGTCCCTACGAGCAGTACTTC; CDR3 protein: CASSSPMDKSGPYEQYF; J gene: TRBJ2-7; V gene: TRBV7-4; clone size: -; CDR3 length: 17; D gene: -
CDR3 DNA: TGCGCCAGCAGCCAAGACTCCGGGGGATTGGTCGACAGCGGAGACACCGGGGAGCTGTTTTTT; CDR3 protein: CASSQDSGGLVDSGDTGELFF; J gene: TRBJ2-2; V gene: TRBV4-3; clone size: -; CDR3 length: 21; D gene: -
CDR3 DNA: TGTGCCAGCACGGGGACAGCTGGAGAGCAGTACTTC; CDR3 protein: CASTGTAGEQYF; J gene: TRBJ2-7; V gene: TRBV7-9; clone size: -; CDR3 length: 12; D gene: TRBD1
CDR3 DNA: TGCGCCAGCAGTGCGGGGGGGATCCCAGATACGCAGTATTTT; CDR3 protein: CASSAGGIPDTQYF; J gene: TRBJ2-3; V gene: TRBV10-2; clone size: -; CDR3 length: 14; D gene: TRBD2
CDR3 DNA: TGTGCCAGCAGCTCCCGGGACAGGGTTCCCTACGAGCAGTACTTC; CDR3 protein: CASSSRDRVPYEQYF; J gene: TRBJ2-7; V gene: TRBV7-8; clone size: -; CDR3 length: 15; D gene: TRBD1
CDR3 DNA: TGTGCCAGCAGCTTGTCCGGGACTAGCGGGGGGGCCTACGAGCAGTACTTC; CDR3 protein: CASSLSGTSGGAYEQYF; J gene: TRBJ2-7; V gene: TRBV7-8; clone size: -; CDR3 length: 17; D gene: TRBD2
CDR3 DNA: TGTGCCAGCAGCTTGTACCCGTCGCAAAACACTGAAGCTTTCTTT; CDR3 protein: CASSLYPSQNTEAFF; J gene: TRBJ1-1; V gene: TRBV5-4; clone size: -; CDR3 length: 15; D gene: -
CDR3 DNA: TGTGCCTGGTCCCCGACAGGGGGGCTATACGAGCAGTACTTC; CDR3 protein: CAWSPTGGLYEQYF; J gene: TRBJ2-7; V gene: TRBV30; clone size: -; CDR3 length: 14; D gene: TRBD1
CDR3 DNA: TGCGCCAGCAGCCAAGACGTTGGGACCACTGAAGCTTTCTTT; CDR3 protein: CASSQDVGTTEAFF; J gene: TRBJ1-1; V gene: TRBV4-3; clone size: -; CDR3 length: 14; D gene: -
CDR3 DNA: TGTGCCAGCAGCTGGGACAGGGGACGCCTCAATGAGCAGTTCTTC; CDR3 protein: CASSWDRGRLNEQFF; J gene: TRBJ2-1; V gene: TRBV5-5; clone size: -; CDR3 length: 15; D gene: TRBD1
CDR3 DNA: TGTGCCAGCAGCTCTCCTGACAGGGGTGAAGCTTTCTTT; CDR3 protein: CASSSPDRGEAFF; J gene: TRBJ1-1; V gene: TRBV11-2; clone size: -; CDR3 length: 13; D gene: TRBD1
CDR3 DNA: TGCGCCAGCAGCTTGGGGGGTAACTCCTACGAGCAGTACTTC; CDR3 protein: CASSLGGNSYEQYF; J gene: TRBJ2-7; V gene: TRBV5-1; clone size: -; CDR3 length: 14; D gene: -
CDR3 DNA: TGCGCCAGCAGCCGCTCCTCCGGGACTCTCGACCTCAACGAGCAGTACTTC; CDR3 protein: CASSRSSGTLDLNEQYF; J gene: TRBJ2-7; V gene: TRBV5-1; clone size: once; CDR3 length: 17; D gene: -
CDR3 DNA: TGTGCCAGCTCACCTGTTGACTCACCCGAATTCTATGGCTACACCTTC; CDR3 protein: CASSPVDSPEFYGYTF; J gene: TRBJ1-2; V gene: TRBV18; clone size: -; CDR3 length: 16; D gene: -
CDR3 DNA: TGTGCCAGCAGTGATTACGCAGGGGGGACAGATACGCAGTATTTT; CDR3 protein: CASSDYAGGTDTQYF; J gene: TRBJ2-3; V gene: TRBV6-1; clone size: -; CDR3 length: 15; D gene: -
CDR3 DNA: TGTGCCACCACAGGGGTAAATGAAAAACTGTTTTTT; CDR3 protein: CATTGVNEKLFF; J gene: TRBJ1-4; V gene: TRBV6-1; clone size: -; CDR3 length: 12; D gene: TRBD1
CDR3 DNA: TGCGCCAGCAGTTTTGGAACTAACTCCTACGAGCAGTACTTC; CDR3 protein: CASSFGTNSYEQYF; J gene: TRBJ2-7; V gene: TRBV5-1; clone size: -; CDR3 length: 14; D gene: -
CDR3 DNA: TGTGCCAGCAGCTTAGCCGGGACTAGCTTTCTTCCCGATACGCAGTATTTT; CDR3 protein: CASSLAGTSFLPDTQYF; J gene: TRBJ2-3; V gene: TRBV7-6; clone size: -; CDR3 length: 17; D gene: TRBD2
CDR3 DNA: TGTGCCAGCGGGGGGCTTAATGAGCAGTTCTTC; CDR3 protein: CASGGLNEQFF; J gene: TRBJ2-1; V gene: TRBV27; clone size: few; CDR3 length: 11; D gene: -
CDR3 DNA: TGTGCCAGCAATCTTGGAGGGTTCACCGGGGAGCTGTTTTTT; CDR3 protein: CASNLGGFTGELFF; J gene: TRBJ2-2; V gene: TRBV2; clone size: -; CDR3 length: 14; D gene: -
CDR3 DNA: TGTGCCAGCAGTGAAGGACGGGTGCCCCAGCATTTT; CDR3 protein: CASSEGRVPQHF; J gene: TRBJ1-5; V gene: TRBV6-1; clone size: -; CDR3 length: 12; D gene: -
CDR3 DNA: TGTGCCAGTAGTATTGGTTTAGCCCTCCCCTATGGCTACACCTTC; CDR3 protein: CASSIGLALPYGYTF; J gene: TRBJ1-2; V gene: TRBV19; clone size: -; CDR3 length: 15; D gene: -
CDR3 DNA: TGTGCCAGCAGTTTTATGCGGGCCAACACAGATACGCAGTATTTT; CDR3 protein: CASSFMRANTDTQYF; J gene: TRBJ2-3; V gene: TRBV27; clone size: -; CDR3 length: 15; D gene: -
CDR3 DNA: TGTGCCAGCAGTCCCTATTCCTACGAGCAGTACTTC; CDR3 protein: CASSPYSYEQYF; J gene: TRBJ2-7; V gene: TRBV6-6; clone size: -; CDR3 length: 12; D gene: -
CDR3 DNA: TGTGCCAGCAGGGACGCTACTAGCGGGAGTACCGGGGAGCTGTTTTTT; CDR3 protein: CASRDATSGSTGELFF; J gene: TRBJ2-2; V gene: TRBV27; clone size: -; CDR3 length: 16; D gene: TRBD2
CDR3 DNA: TGTGCCAGCAGCTCGGGACAGGGTTTGAACACTGAAGCTTTCTTT; CDR3 protein: CASSSGQGLNTEAFF; J gene: TRBJ1-1; V gene: TRBV7-6; clone size: -; CDR3 length: 15; D gene: TRBD1
CDR3 DNA: TGTGCCAGCAGCTCAATATTAGACCTGAAGGGTGAGCAGTACTTC; CDR3 protein: CASSSILDLKGEQYF; J gene: TRBJ2-7; V gene: TRBV11-2; clone size: -; CDR3 length: 15; D gene: -
CDR3 DNA: TGTGCCAGCAGCCCAAGGACCACCGAGGGAACGGCCAACGTCCTGACTTTC; CDR3 protein: CASSPRTTEGTANVLTF; J gene: TRBJ2-6; V gene: TRBV7-9; clone size: -; CDR3 length: 17; D gene: -
CDR3 DNA: TGTGCCTGGACCCCCCTAATTGTGACTGAAGCTTTCTTT; CDR3 protein: CAWTPLIVTEAFF; J gene: TRBJ1-1; V gene: TRBV30; clone size: -; CDR3 length: 13; D gene: -
CDR3 DNA: TGTGCCAGCGGAGGACCGCGCTATGGCTACACCTTC; CDR3 protein: CASGGPRYGYTF; J gene: TRBJ1-2; V gene: TRBV27; clone size: few; CDR3 length: 12; D gene: -
CDR3 DNA: TGTGCCAGCAGTTACGAAGCGGGGACAGATAACTACGAGCAGTACTTC; CDR3 protein: CASSYEAGTDNYEQYF; J gene: TRBJ2-7; V gene: TRBV6-6; clone size: -; CDR3 length: 16; D gene: -
CDR3 DNA: TGCGCCAGCAGCTTGGTCGACGACAGGGGCAATGAGCAGTTCTTC; CDR3 protein: CASSLVDDRGNEQFF; J gene: TRBJ2-1; V gene: TRBV5-1; clone size: -; CDR3 length: 15; D gene: TRBD1
CDR3 DNA: TGTGCCTGGTCTCCCCGGAACCCCGACGAGCAGTACTTC; CDR3 protein: CAWSPRNPDEQYF; J gene: TRBJ2-7; V gene: TRBV30; clone size: -; CDR3 length: 13; D gene: -
CDR3 DNA: TGTGCCTGGAGTGTAGCGACAGCAGATACGCAGTATTTT; CDR3 protein: CAWSVATADTQYF; J gene: TRBJ2-3; V gene: TRBV30; clone size: -; CDR3 length: 13; D gene: -
CDR3 DNA: TGTGCCAGCAGTTCCACCCTGCGTCGTCCCGCCTCCTACGAGCAGTACTTC; CDR3 protein: CASSSTLRRPASYEQYF; J gene: TRBJ2-7; V gene: TRBV7-8; clone size: once; CDR3 length: 17; D gene: -
CDR3 DNA: TGTGCCAGCAGCTTAGTGTTTAGTGGCGCTGAAGCTTTCTTT; CDR3 protein: CASSLVFSGAEAFF; J gene: TRBJ1-1; V gene: TRBV7-9; clone size: -; CDR3 length: 14; D gene: -
CDR3 DNA: TGTGCTAGTGGGGGTGGAACAGGGTTCGAGCAGTACTTC; CDR3 protein: CASGGGTGFEQYF; J gene: TRBJ2-7; V gene: TRBV12-5; clone size: -; CDR3 length: 13; D gene: -
CDR3 DNA: TGCGCCAGCAGTTCGACAGGGGGAAACGAAAAACTGTTTTTT; CDR3 protein: CASSSTGGNEKLFF; J gene: TRBJ1-4; V gene: TRBV5-1; clone size: -; CDR3 length: 14; D gene: TRBD1